This entry is about one TCR beta chain. Its specificity is unknown. Frozen PBMC stocks contributed 2 to 2.5 micrograms of genomic DNA to the TCR beta libraries. The data belong to a study of cytotoxic CD8 clonotypes in ibrutinib-treated CLL. Background on the study: Response specimens were obtained following a median treatment duration of about twelve months, with a range of 6 to 36. Study outcomes and limitations: Clonality rose at ibrutinib response, held steady in sustained remission, and fell toward baseline at progression. Clonotypes that were public were uncommon, and they contracted or stayed stable on treatment.

This table comes from immunoSEQ multiplex PCR, and its TCRdb copy is limited to in-frame clones, with some not included. The sample includes hundreds of thousands of clones, under 80% of them seen just once. Germline assignment: CDR1 MNHNS and CDR2 SASEGT. Trimming took off 1 base at V and 5 bases at J, with 3 bases between the two ends. CDR3 size: 11 residues. This sequence was found in a human donor with chronic lymphocytic leukemia. The J gene is TRBJ2-7, the V gene TRBV6-1, with D unresolved. Sequences were derived from PBMCs, sampled after 24 months of ibrutinib treatment. CDR3 bases: TGTGCCAGCAGTGAAGAGAACGAGCAGTACTTC. It codes for CASSEENEQYF.